Listed here are 4 T cell receptor beta chains from one sample, sequenced in a study of low-dose radiotherapy and immunotherapy resistance in tumors. The time point is: after trial treatment. Sample treatment: LDRT plus nivolumab, ipilimumab, low-dose cyclophosphamide and aspirin (RACIN trial). TRAV- and TRBV-specific primers were used for first-strand cDNA, which covered alpha and beta chains. For amplifying TCRs, the PCR ran for around 20 cycles with Phusion, which was used together with a constant-region primer and the adapter on the V primers. A single record per CDR3 protein comes from TCRdb applying MiXCR to the reads. The repertoire holds around 58,000 distinct CDR3 sequences, 20% to 25% seen once, with roughly 6.7% in the top ten. This specimen was PBMCs, taken after low-dose radiotherapy plus immunotherapy. The receptors here all came from a male donor with prostate cancer.

The V and J genes are TRBV20-1 and TRBJ2-6; TRBD1 or TRBD2 may be the D gene (6 bases each). This CDR3 is 17 amino acids long. Trimming cost V 0 bases and J 4 bases, with 16 bases left between them. Germline V gene lookup returns CDR1 DFQATT and CDR2 SNEGSKA (reference sequence). CDR3 sequence reads: CSARDHLGGLGANVLTF. In nucleotides, the CDR3 is TGCAGTGCTAGAGACCACCTGGGGGGCCTCGGGGCCAACGTCCTGACTTTC.

The chain combines TRBV28 with TRBJ1-5; D is possibly TRBD1 (5 bases). CDR1 and CDR2 (germline): MDHEN, SYDVKM. The germline V and J ends were trimmed by 3 bases and 11 bases, with 20 bases remaining between them. The CDR3 contains 15 residues. CDR3 DNA: TGTGCCAGCAGTTTCACGCAGGCACGGGGGAGGTCCCAGCATTTT. It encodes CASSFTQARGRSQHF.

In its sample, this clonotype was seen many times. The J gene is TRBJ1-2, the V gene TRBV14; the D gene is possibly TRBD1 (6 bases). Between the trimmed V and J ends, which lost 5 bases and 7 bases, there was a span of 11 bases. From germline, CDR1 is SGHDN and CDR2 FVKESK. The CDR3 sequence is 12 residues long. CDR3: CASSAQGLGYTF. The CDR3 nucleotides read TGTGCCAGCAGCGCGCAGGGGCTTGGCTACACCTTC.

This clonotype was counted at least ten times. The chain carries TRBV24-1 and TRBJ1-3; D remains unclear. V dropped 1 base and J dropped 6 bases, with 0 bases sitting between them. Germline CDR1 KGHDR, CDR2 SFDVKD. The CDR3 loop spans 11 amino acids. CDR3 protein: CATSDLNTIYF. The CDR3 DNA sequence: TGTGCCACCAGTGATTTAAACACCATATATTTT.